Presented here are 31 T cell receptor beta chains from one specimen sequenced in a study of Graves' ophthalmopathy and Graves' hyperthyroidism. RNA served as the template for amplifying TCR beta CDR3 regions. The workflow started with a first-round RT-PCR run with HTBI primers and then moved on to a second-round multiplex PCR. TCRdb itself ran the multiplex PCR reads through MiXCR, one entry per CDR3 protein. Here the sample spans some 410,000 distinct CDR3 sequences, roughly 21% being singletons. Sample: peripheral blood. The receptors derive from a woman younger than 35 with stable Graves' hyperthyroidism.

This clonotype was recorded only once. Without the conserved terminal phenylalanine or tryptophan, this CDR3 likely stems from a read error. V and J are TRBV28 and TRBJ1-2; the D is unclear. Germline CDR1 reads MDHEN; CDR2 reads SYDVKM. This CDR3 has 12 residues. V dropped 6 bases and J dropped 7 bases, with 12 bases sitting between them. CDR3 DNA: TGTGCCAGCAGCCTCGGGTCTTCTGGCTACACCGTC. Its protein is CASSLGSSGYTV.

In this sample, this clonotype turned up many times. The chain is built from TRBV7-2 and TRBJ2-7; possible D gene TRBD1, 5 bases. V lost 4 bases to trimming and J lost 4 bases, with 11 bases between them. Germline V CDR1 and CDR2: SGHTA, FQGNSA. The CDR3 has 13 amino acids. The chain's CDR3 is CASSSMAGYEQYF. The CDR3 DNA follows: TGTGCCAGCAGCTCGATGGCAGGGTACGAGCAGTACTTC.

At least ten counts were recorded for this clonotype. The chain uses TRBV15 and TRBJ1-2, with D possibly being TRBD1 (5 bases). This CDR3 has 14 amino acids. V lost 0 bases and J 4 bases, leaving 9 bases between the germline ends. CDR1 is LNHNV, CDR2 YYDKDF, per germline (reference sequence). CDR3 sequence: CATSRDVGVYGYTF. The CDR3 nucleotides read TGTGCCACCAGCAGAGATGTGGGGGTCTATGGCTACACCTTC.

In its sample, this clonotype was seen many times. The DNA for the CDR3 is TGCAGTGCTAGGGCCATAGCGGGAGCTCAAGAGCAGTACTTC. It yields the protein CSARAIAGAQEQYF. The chain recombines TRBV20-1 with TRBJ2-7; TRBD2 matches 9 bases. Germline trimming cut 3 bases from V and 7 bases from J; bases unmatched to any gene: 10. This CDR3 has 14 amino acids. The germline V gene encodes CDR1 DFQATT and CDR2 SNEGSKA (reference sequence).

A few counts support this clonotype. The chain uses TRBV6-1 and TRBJ1-2; D gene uncertain. Germline V lookup: CDR1 MNHNS, CDR2 SASEGT. Between the trimmed V and J ends, which lost 2 bases and 1 base, there was a span of 5 bases. This CDR3 has 13 residues. The CDR3 DNA is TGTGCCAGCAGTGAAAGGGTTAACTATGGCTACACCTTC. Translated, it gives CASSERVNYGYTF.

This clonotype was seen repeatedly, ten times or more. The V call is TRBV20-1, the J call TRBJ1-2; D unclear. Germline V gene data show CDR1 as DFQATT and CDR2 as SNEGSKA (reference sequence). The CDR3 has 13 residues. V dropped 2 bases and J dropped 4 bases, with 11 bases sitting between them. The CDR3 loop reads CSARWGNSYGYTF. The DNA for the CDR3 is TGCAGTGCTAGATGGGGTAATAGCTATGGCTACACCTTC.

This clonotype has ten or more counts. The rearrangement joins TRBV20-1 to TRBJ1-6, with 8 bases identical to TRBD1. Germline assignment: CDR1 DFQATT and CDR2 SNEGSKA (reference sequence). The V gene end was trimmed by 1 base and the J gene end by 9 bases; junction bases not matched to a gene: 5. The length of the CDR3 is 14 residues. CDR3 in amino acids: CSARGQGRGSPLHF. The CDR3 DNA reads as TGCAGTGCTAGAGGACAGGGGAGAGGTTCACCCCTCCACTTT.

This clonotype was detected many times. This may come from a read error, since a much larger clone is one base off. The chain couples TRBV28 to TRBJ1-5; D not resolved. This CDR3 region has 13 residues. Germline assignment: CDR1 MDHEN and CDR2 SYDVKM. This CDR3 is CASKGPSNQLQHF. DNA of the CDR3: TGTGCCAGCAAAGGGCCCAGCAATCAGCTCCAGCATTTT.

There are many counts of this clonotype. J is TRBJ2-7 and V is TRBV6-5, with 8 bases matching TRBD2. The CDR3 totals 12 residues. The V and J ends lost 3 bases and 8 bases, in that order; junction bases with no gene match: 3. Germline lookup yields CDR1 MNHEY and CDR2 SVGAGI. The CDR3 reads CASSYQREKQYF. The CDR3 coding sequence is TGTGCCAGCAGTTATCAGCGGGAGAAGCAGTACTTC.

This clonotype came up a few times. The chain links TRBV6-1 to TRBJ2-2, with D perhaps TRBD2 (5 bases). The V end was cut by 6 bases, the J end by 5 bases, with 16 bases between. The CDR3 length is 15 residues. The V gene's germline CDR1 is MNHNS and CDR2 SASEGT. CDR3 loop: CASSIPGVRTGELFF. CDR3 DNA sequence: TGTGCCAGCAGCATCCCCGGGGTTCGGACCGGGGAGCTGTTTTTT.

This clonotype was counted ten times or more. V usage is TRBV20-1 and J usage is TRBJ1-2; 7 bases are a match to TRBD1. Germline loops: CDR1 DFQATT, CDR2 SNEGSKA (reference sequence). V dropped 5 bases and J dropped 0; count of bases not matched to a gene: 6. The CDR3 is made up of 14 amino acids. The CDR3 sequence: CSAPTGVANYGYTF. The CDR3 DNA reads as TGCAGTGCTCCTACAGGGGTCGCTAACTATGGCTACACCTTC.

V is TRBV6-5 and J is TRBJ2-4; 7 bases are a match to TRBD2. This CDR3 has 16 amino acids. CDR1 and CDR2 from the germline V gene are MNHEY and SVGAGI. The V segment lost 1 base and the J segment 2 bases; nucleotides outside the gene matches: 5. CDR3 sequence (DNA): TGTGCCAGCAGTTACTTACTAGCGCAGTCCAAAAACATTCAGTACTTC. Its translation: CASSYLLAQSKNIQYF.

This clonotype was picked up many times. The rearrangement links TRBV30 to TRBJ1-1; no clear D gene. The CDR3 spans 12 residues. Trimming took off 1 base at V and 5 bases at J, with 8 bases between the two ends. The germline CDR1 and CDR2 sequences are GTSNPN and SVGIG (reference sequence). This chain's CDR3 is CAWSGQRTEAFF. Written as DNA, the CDR3 is TGTGCCTGGAGTGGGCAAAGGACTGAAGCTTTCTTT.

This clonotype has just a few counts. A read error is possible here, since a much larger clone lies one base away. This chain uses TRBV5-1 with TRBJ2-5, with 8 positions matching TRBD2. Germline-derived CDR1 and CDR2 are SGHRS and YFSETQ. CDR3 length: 14 residues. The V segment lost 6 bases and the J segment 1 base; nucleotides outside the gene matches: 5. The CDR3 loop reads CASNTGTSQETQYF. DNA of the CDR3: TGCGCCAGCAACACAGGGACTAGCCAAGAGACCCAGTACTTC.

V and J are TRBV7-2 and TRBJ2-5; TRBD2 matches at 9 bases. Germline V lookup: CDR1 SGHTA, CDR2 FQGNSA. Trimming removed 3 bases from V and 3 bases from J; junction bases left unmatched: 5. The CDR3 is 15 residues long. The CDR3 nucleotides read TGTGCCAGCAGCTTCGGGCTAGCGGGGAAAGAGACCCAGTACTTC. Protein sequence: CASSFGLAGKETQYF.

This clonotype appeared many times. The chain carries TRBV15 and TRBJ1-6, with D perhaps TRBD1 (5 bases). The CDR3 totals 20 residues. Trimming stripped 0 bases from V and 4 bases from J, with 22 bases between. Germline values: CDR1 LNHNV, CDR2 YYDKDF (reference sequence). CDR3 sequence reads: CATSRDSGVSAVLYNSPLHF. The CDR3 coding sequence is TGTGCCACCAGCAGAGACTCGGGGGTATCGGCAGTCCTTTATAATTCACCCCTCCACTTT.

The V and J genes are TRBV30 and TRBJ1-5; tentative D call: TRBD1 (6 bases). The CDR3 consists of 16 residues. Deletions cut 1 base from V and 0 bases from J, with 13 bases between. Germline V CDR1 and CDR2: GTSNPN, SVGIG (reference sequence). The CDR3 coding sequence is TGTGCCTGGAGTGAGGTCGGACAGTTTAGCAATCAGCCCCAGCATTTT. It yields the protein CAWSEVGQFSNQPQHF.

This clonotype was found a few times. J is TRBJ1-4 and V is TRBV30; TRBD1 matches 9 bases. Losses at the gene ends were 3 bases for V and 5 bases for J; bases not matched to a gene: 10. This CDR3 spans 16 amino acids. Germline CDR1 is GTSNPN and CDR2 is SVGIG (reference sequence). CDR3 bases: TGTGCCTGGAGGGGGGGGGTCGGACAGGGGAATGAAAAACTGTTTTTT. As protein: CAWRGGVGQGNEKLFF.

This chain connects TRBV28 to TRBJ2-7, with TRBD1 as a possible D gene (6 bases). The V and J ends lost 10 bases and 2 bases respectively, with 15 bases between them. Germline V gene data show CDR1 as MDHEN and CDR2 as SYDVKM. The CDR3 loop spans 13 amino acids. The CDR3 nucleotides are TGTGCCATCCGGGACAAAAATACCTACGAGCAGTACTTC. It specifies CAIRDKNTYEQYF.

This clonotype was seen many times. V is TRBV12-3 or TRBV12-4 and J is TRBJ1-1, with 7 bases that match TRBD1. There are 17 residues in the CDR3. Germline trimming cut 6 bases from V and 5 bases from J; bases unmatched to any gene: 18. The CDR3 bases are TGTGCCAGCAGAAACCAGGGGGTTTGGGCGCCGGATACTGAAGCTTTCTTT. Its translation is CASRNQGVWAPDTEAFF.

This clonotype has a count of ten or more. This sequence joins TRBV5-1 and TRBJ1-1; D gene uncertain. The CDR3 is 13 residues long. The germline gives CDR1 SGHRS, CDR2 YFSETQ. Trimming left V 0 bases short and J 6 bases short, with 9 bases between. The CDR3 reads CASSLAGDSEAFF. The CDR3 nucleotides read TGCGCCAGCAGCTTGGCCGGAGATTCTGAAGCTTTCTTT.

This clonotype was recorded at least ten times. The chain links TRBV20-1 to TRBJ1-2; D is unresolved. The V and J ends lost 0 bases and 4 bases respectively, with 9 bases between them. The germline V gene has CDR1 DFQATT and CDR2 SNEGSKA (reference sequence). This CDR3 contains 13 residues. CDR3 in amino acids: CSARDRQVYGYTF. CDR3 sequence (DNA): TGCAGTGCTAGAGATAGACAAGTCTATGGCTACACCTTC.

Ten or more counts support this clonotype. The V and J genes are TRBV5-6 and TRBJ1-1; D call uncertain. There are 15 residues in the CDR3. CDR1 SGHDT and CDR2 YYEEEE come from the germline V gene. V gave up 4 bases and J gave up 1 base, with 14 bases separating them. The CDR3 DNA reads TGTGCCAGCAGCCCTATTGACGGCCCGAACACTGAAGCTTTCTTT. This translates into CASSPIDGPNTEAFF.

This clonotype was counted many times. The J gene is TRBJ1-2, the V gene TRBV7-8, with D hard to call. This CDR3 contains 15 residues. Trimming cost V 5 bases and J 9 bases, with 22 bases left between them. Germline-derived CDR1 and CDR2 are SGHVS and FQNEAQ. The DNA for the CDR3 is TGTGCCAGCAGCACCTACACGAGATTTAGGATAAGCTACACCTTC. Amino acids: CASSTYTRFRISYTF.

This clonotype turned up a few times. The chain uses TRBV27 and TRBJ1-5, with 7 bases matching TRBD1. Germline CDR1 is MNHEY and CDR2 is SMNVEV (reference sequence). The CDR3 covers 19 residues. V shed 1 base and J 2 bases; nucleotides not matched to a gene: 14. The CDR3 here is CASSLCSGTAKSCNQPQHF. The CDR3 region has the DNA TGTGCCAGCAGTTTATGCTCCGGGACAGCCAAAAGTTGCAATCAGCCCCAGCATTTT.

This clonotype was seen at least ten times. One junction end disagrees with the germline gene, perhaps due to a read error. The chain links TRBV20-1 to TRBJ2-5, with D hard to call. Germline V gene data show CDR1 as DFQATT and CDR2 as SNEGSKA (reference sequence). The CDR3 loop spans 13 amino acids. In DNA, the CDR3 is TGCAGTGCCCACCCGCCAGGCACGGAGACCCAGCACTTC. Its translation is CSAHPPGTETQHF.

This clonotype was picked up many times. This chain's CDR3 is CASSPGRVLAYEQYF. CDR3 sequence (DNA): TGTGCCAGCAGTCCCGGACGGGTTCTAGCCTACGAGCAGTACTTC. The gene calls are TRBV6-5 and TRBJ2-7; D unclear. Per the germline V gene, CDR1 is MNHEY and CDR2 is SVGAGI. V lost 5 bases to trimming and J lost 2 bases, with 16 bases between them. This CDR3 is 15 amino acids long.

DNA of the CDR3: TGTGCCAGCTCAATAATGACAGCCATGAACACTGAAGCTTTCTTT. Encoded protein: CASSIMTAMNTEAFF. The chain uses TRBV6-1 and TRBJ1-1; possible D gene TRBD1, 5 bases. The V gene's germline CDR1 is MNHNS and CDR2 SASEGT. The length of the CDR3 is 15 residues. V gave up 8 bases and J gave up 0 bases, with 16 bases separating them.

The genes are TRBV2 and TRBJ2-7; 11 bases match TRBD1. This CDR3 has 14 residues. The J segment lost 6 bases and the V segment lost 9 bases, leaving 10 bases of the junction unmatched. Per germline, CDR1 SNHLY and CDR2 FYNNEI. CDR3 protein: CASPRTGGLSEQYF. CDR3 bases: TGTGCCAGTCCGAGGACAGGGGGCCTGTCCGAGCAGTACTTC.

This clonotype was seen many times. One end of the junction fails to match germline, which may point to a read error. This chain links TRBV20-1 with TRBJ2-5; D perhaps matches TRBD2 (5 bases). CDR3 length: 12 amino acids. CDR1 is DFQATT and CDR2 is SNEGSKA in the germline V gene (reference sequence). DNA of the CDR3: TGCAGTGCTAGTGCAGCGGAAGAGACCCGGTACTTC. This encodes CSASAAEETRYF.

This clonotype was detected ten times or more. The chain is built from TRBV5-1 and TRBJ2-7; maybe TRBD1 (5 bases). CDR1 and CDR2 from the germline V gene are SGHRS and YFSETQ. The CDR3 covers 17 residues. The ends were cut back, 4 bases at V and 9 bases at J, with 29 bases in the middle. The CDR3, as DNA: TGCGCCAGCAGCCCTTCCTGGACGGACGTGGTGGGGCTAGGGCAGTACTTC. Its translation is CASSPSWTDVVGLGQYF.